These T cell receptor beta chains were read from a single sample in a study of T cells in Graves' hyperthyroidism and ophthalmopathy. TCRdb re-derived calls from the multiplex PCR reads in MiXCR, one entry per CDR3 protein. The repertoire holds a few hundred thousand distinct CDR3 sequences, more than 45% seen once, with over 15% in the top ten. The sequenced sample was peripheral blood or thyroid tissue (not recorded which). Every receptor here comes from an adult woman with Graves' disease, either hyperthyroidism or ophthalmopathy (not recorded which). Both conserved end residues are part of each CDR3. A D gene is named only where the DNA matches it firmly. Clone size appears in some rows only: once, few, many, or a class for an expanded clone.

D	V	size	J	DNA	CDR3
NA	TRBV2	NA	TRBJ2-7	TGTGCCACCAGCAGTCTAGGGGGCTACGAGCAGTACTTC	CATSSLGGYEQYF
NA	TRBV29-1	NA	TRBJ1-4	TGCAACGTTGTTTTGGGGACGGATGAAAAACTGTTTTTT	CNVVLGTDEKLFF
NA	TRBV12-3/TRBV12-4	many	TRBJ2-7	TGTGCCAGCAGTTTAGGGGGGCGGGGGCTGGGCGAGCAGTACTTC	CASSLGGRGLGEQYF
NA	TRBV5-1	many	TRBJ1-5	TGCGCCAGCAGCTTGGGATCCGGCCCCAATCAGCCCCAGCATTTT	CASSLGSGPNQPQHF
TRBD1	TRBV20-1	NA	TRBJ1-5	TGCAGTGCTAGTCCCGGGACAGGCTACAATCAGCCCCAGCATTTT	CSASPGTGYNQPQHF
TRBD1	TRBV10-3	many	TRBJ1-1	TGTGCCACCCTTACAGGGGTGGGGTACACTGAAGCTTTCTTT	CATLTGVGYTEAFF
TRBD1	TRBV5-1	many	TRBJ1-1	TGCGCCAGCAGCGGAACCCGGACAGGGATGTCCTTCAACACTGAAGCTTTCTTT	CASSGTRTGMSFNTEAFF
TRBD1	TRBV2	NA	TRBJ1-2	TGTGCCAGCAGTGGACGACAGGGTTGGGGCTACACCTTC	CASSGRQGWGYTF
TRBD2	TRBV20-1	NA	TRBJ2-7	TGCAGTGCTAGAGATCAGGAGGCTAGCGGGATGTACGAGCAGTACTTC	CSARDQEASGMYEQYF
NA	TRBV12-3/TRBV12-4	NA	TRBJ1-2	TGTGCCAGCAGTGCCCAGCACTCTGGAAACACCTTC	CASSAQHSGNTF
NA	TRBV4-1	many	TRBJ2-7	TGCGCCAGCAGCCAAGCCCCCCTACCTAGATTCCAGTACTTC	CASSQAPLPRFQYF
TRBD1	TRBV2	NA	TRBJ1-2	TGTGCCAGCAGATGGACAGGGATCTATGGCTACACCTTC	CASRWTGIYGYTF
NA	TRBV13	NA	TRBJ2-7	TGTGCCAGCAGCTTAAGTTTGGCCCGCGGCGAGCAGTACTTC	CASSLSLARGEQYF
TRBD1	TRBV7-9	few	TRBJ2-7	TGTGCCAGCTGGGGGCCGGGACAGGGGGCGCGCGAGCAGTACTTC	CASWGPGQGAREQYF
TRBD2	TRBV24-1	NA	TRBJ2-1	TGTGCCACCAGTGACAGTGGGGGGAGGGCATTCTTC	CATSDSGGRAFF
NA	TRBV30	many	TRBJ1-2	TGTGCCGGCCAGCGCGGTTCATGGGATGGCTACACCTTC	CAGQRGSWDGYTF
NA	TRBV6-6	NA	TRBJ1-2	TGTGCCATCAGTACCCGGGACTCCCCCTCCGATGGCTACACCTTC	CAISTRDSPSDGYTF
TRBD2	TRBV2	NA	TRBJ2-7	TGTGCCAGCACTCGGGCTAGCGGGAGAGGCTACGAGCAGTACTTC	CASTRASGRGYEQYF
NA	TRBV12-3/TRBV12-4	many	TRBJ1-2	TGTGCCAGCAGTTTAGTGGCGGGGGAAGCTAACTATGGCTACACCTTC	CASSLVAGEANYGYTF
NA	TRBV9	once	TRBJ1-2	TGTGCCAGCAGCCCGAGCAGGACAGAGGCCTACACCTTC	CASSPSRTEAYTF
TRBD2	TRBV20-1	many	TRBJ2-7	TGCAGTGCTGATAAAGCGGGAGTGGGCTACGAGCAGTACTTC	CSADKAGVGYEQYF
NA	TRBV7-8	NA	TRBJ2-2	TGTGCCAGCAGACTCCGGACGCTGTTTTTT	CASRLRTLFF
TRBD1	TRBV28	NA	TRBJ2-7	TGTGCCAGCAGTTCATCCACAGGGGGTGGGCCGTTTCGCTACGAGCAGTACTTC	CASSSSTGGGPFRYEQYF
NA	TRBV25-1	NA	TRBJ1-6	TGCGCCAGCAGCCAACACCCGAATTCACCCCTCCACTTT	CASSQHPNSPLHF
NA	TRBV7-9	NA	TRBJ2-7	TGTGCCAGCAGTCGAGGCGGTACGACCTACGAGCAGTACTTC	CASSRGGTTYEQYF
NA	TRBV7-2	NA	TRBJ1-3	TGTGCCAGCAGCTTAAGGCCCGGGGGAGACCTTCACTCTGGAAACACCATATATTTT	CASSLRPGGDLHSGNTIYF
NA	TRBV20-1	NA	TRBJ2-7	TGCAGTGCTGTCGGGACACAGTATTACGAGCAGTACTTC	CSAVGTQYYEQYF
NA	TRBV15	NA	TRBJ1-6	TGTGCCACCAGTGCTAGGCCTCAGGGTATGACACCCCTCCACTTT	CATSARPQGMTPLHF
TRBD1	TRBV9	few	TRBJ1-1	TGTGCCAGCAGCGTGGGACAGGGGGCCGGGAACACTGAAGCTTTCTTT	CASSVGQGAGNTEAFF